This record covers a single T cell receptor (beta chain). Its target antigen remains unknown. No qualities accompany the bases; no much larger clone lies one base away. The data derive from a study of CD8 T cells in Susac syndrome (dated by TCRdb to about 2019). With respect to the entire study: Repertoire sequencing was used to test whether CD8+ T cell activation and differentiation in Susac syndrome was antigen driven. Clonality of the CD8+ T cell repertoire was compared between roughly twelve healthy donors, about 14 Susac syndrome patients and about 15 multiple sclerosis patients. The investigation overall reported the following: The number of individuals in the TCR sequencing and HLA analysis was recognized as being relatively small.

Peripheral blood CD8+ and CD4+ T cells from healthy donors, Susac syndrome patients and multiple sclerosis patients were profiled using high-throughput TCR beta sequencing. Treatment-naive patients with stable or active relapsing-remitting disease fulfilling revised McDonald criteria were used as multiple sclerosis controls. CD8+ TEMRA cells were enriched by FACS, while bulk CD8+ and CD4+ T cells were purified by magnetic negative isolation. Blood was drawn into EDTA tubes, processed within 24 hours, and PBMCs were isolated by density gradient centrifugation. PBMCs intended for TCR sequencing were cryopreserved in liquid nitrogen and were subsequently thawed in a 37 degrees C water bath. The sorted or isolated CD4+, CD8+ and CD8+ TEMRA cells reached a purity of at least 90%. RNA was extracted using the RNeasy kit, and roughly 0.45 to 1 microgram was reverse transcribed with random hexamers. The immunoSEQ multiplex PCR assay, covering 54 Vbeta and 13 Jbeta segments, was used to amplify TCR beta CDR3 regions. To correct PCR amplification bias, a synthetic template baseline was used for both primer optimization and computational correction. The authors' pipeline ran thus. Reads were annotated to V, D and J genes per IMGT and analyzed with immunoSEQ Analyzer, keeping only productive sequences. Clonality was computed as one minus Shannon entropy normalized by log2 of the number of productive unique sequences. Public and private clones were assessed among the 100 most prevalent clones of each patient and control. Susac-specific clones were defined as absent from healthy and MS cohorts, 800 to 1,200 published viral clones and other ImmuneACCESS disease sequences. TCRdb reprocessed the public reads (quality trimming at Q25 with fastp, clone calling with MiXCR) and kept in-frame beta chains. One record per CDR3 amino acid sequence lists the most common genes and DNA. The V and J calls follow TCRdb's processing rather than the paper's. This sample lists fewer than 350,000 distinct CDR3 sequences; approximately 85% were detected once. Roughly 0.22% of the sample rests with the top ten.

The germline V gene encodes CDR1 SGDLS and CDR2 YYNGEE. V is shortened by 7 bases, J by 14 bases, and the region joining them spans 15 bases. CDR3 length: 10 amino acids, cysteine to phenylalanine. The kept DNA is CDR3 alone, 30 bases in frame from the first base. The sequencing input was CD8+ T cells from PBMCs. The chain is made from TRBV9 and TRBJ2-5; the D gene cannot be named for sure. The source is a human donor with multiple sclerosis. The nucleotide sequence is given as TGTGCCAGCGTTAATCCCTGGGGTTACTTC. This encodes CASVNPWGYF.